This T cell receptor (beta chain) is drawn from a study of blood T cell repertoires in COVID-19. As handled by the study authors: By means of reference gene primer amplification, nucleated cell counts were estimated. Sequencing used immunoSEQ multiplex PCR; TCRdb keeps in-frame clones, though not all of them. The DNA was the basis for D and trimming; V, J and clone size are from that table. The repertoire holds 400,000 or so clones, with about 92% as singletons. The ends lost 2 bases at V and 7 bases at J; junction bases unmatched: 5. This CDR3 spans 16 amino acids. The germline CDR1 and CDR2 sequences are MNHNS and SASEGT.

The rearrangement uses TRBV6-1 and TRBJ2-2; TRBD1 agrees at 12 bases. Sequencing was carried out using PBMCs or T cells enriched from blood (not recorded which). The TCR comes from a man in his late teens or twenties who had recovered from COVID-19. The CDR3 sequence: CASSEMRDRGRGELFF. The CDR3 DNA reads TGTGCCAGCAGTGAAATGCGGGACAGGGGGCGCGGGGAGCTGTTTTTT.